This T cell receptor (beta chain) was retrieved from a study of T cell changes during pregnancy in multiple sclerosis. This CDR3 contains 15 residues. V was cut by 0 bases and J by 5 bases, with 12 bases left in between. Germline V gene sequence: CDR1 MGHRA, CDR2 YSYEKL. Method: immunoSEQ multiplex PCR; TCRdb's copy keeps in-frame clones and lacks some. The profile shows tens of thousands of clones, over 80% of them singletons. V usage is TRBV4-1 and J usage is TRBJ2-3, with D maybe TRBD1 (5 bases). The material was CD8+ T cells from peripheral blood mononuclear cells, obtained before pregnancy. This sequence originates from a female donor with multiple sclerosis, enrolled in a pregnancy study. CDR3 bases: TGCGCCAGCAGCCAAGATCAAGGGGTTGGAGATACGCAGTATTTT. Translating it yields CASSQDQGVGDTQYF.